The entry below describes one TCR beta chain. This clone's antigen is unknown. Nothing much larger sits one base from this clone, and base qualities are not available. The CDR3 runs 13 residues from the cysteine to the phenylalanine. The entry retains the CDR3 DNA only, 39 bases that are in frame from base 1. In the germline V gene, CDR1 corresponds to SGHTA and CDR2 to FQGNSA. V sheds 1 base and J sheds 11 bases, leaving 14 bases between their ends. A second Seattle source provided samples from volunteer blood donors who had recovered from COVID-19. Collaborating institutions collected whole blood in K2EDTA tubes following their own protocols. For TCRbeta analysis, collaborators shipped samples as frozen whole blood, isolated PBMCs, or DNA extracted from either of those sample types. The record originates from a study of blood T cell repertoires in COVID-19 (dated by TCRdb to 2020 to 2021). Regarding the complete study: Collaborator samples came from the United States, Italy and Spain and covered acute and convalescent phases of COVID-19. The material from the prospective study consisted of cDNA or gDNA derived from T cells, B-cell-depleted T cells, or PBMCs. Deeply sampled blood TCRbeta repertoires from subjects exposed to, actively infected with, or recovered from COVID-19 were included in the dataset. The repertoires were made available in a free public database intended to serve as a resource for research on the immune response to SARS-CoV-2. Samples were obtained from the ongoing ImmuneRACE study (first 160 participants) and from roughly 1,300 subjects provided by 6 global collaborators. A de-identified subject ID, COVID-19 status, age in years and sex were almost always included in the sample metadata. Where available, HLA class I and class II types were obtained from metadata supplied by the sample provider rather than from assay-based typing.

Study-wide conclusions, independent of this receptor: How much clinical and demographic metadata was included differed by source and by participant, and the metadata was provided uncurated.

TCRbeta CDR3 regions were amplified from genomic DNA using the immunoSEQ Assay, a bias-controlled multiplex PCR. As for how the authors treated the data: The number of nucleated cells in each sample was estimated by amplification of reference gene primers within the assay. To quantify the absolute abundance of each unique TCRbeta CDR3 rearrangement, sequence reads were collapsed and filtered. For each sample, productive Simpson clonality was calculated as the square root of Simpson's diversity index over productive rearrangements. In TCRdb, the immuneACCESS table is reduced to in-frame sequences with V and J assigned. These tables do not hold every clone; where another copy was compared, an unresolved V gene accounts for under half, and the others remain unexplained. That table gives V, J and clone size, and the DNA gave D and trimming. In all, the sample holds about 260,000 clones, and 86% of those were seen once. Around 9.5% of the sample comes from the top ten.

The source material was peripheral blood. The sequence was obtained from a man aged 35 to 55 who had recovered from COVID-19. The chain couples TRBV7-2 to TRBJ1-1; perhaps TRBD1 is the D gene, with 5 bases matching. The DNA reads TGTGCCAGCAGCTTAGGTATGGGAGGGGTCGCTTTCTTT. Its product reads: CASSLGMGGVAFF.